A selection of T cell receptor beta chains follows, all from one sample in a study of T cell responses to AZD1222 COVID-19 vaccine. Assay used: immunoSEQ multiplex PCR; TCRdb lists only in-frame clones, some missing. The repertoire holds around 170,000 clones, approximately 89% seen once, with around 4.4% in the top ten. The material was peripheral blood, obtained on day 0 of AZD1222 vaccination. The receptors stem from an adult in good health. The CDR3 runs from the conserved cysteine through the conserved F or W. Each record gives: D gene, J gene, clone size, V gene, CDR3 DNA, CDR3 protein. The D gene is left open where the match is weak. Clone size, where shown, is once, few, many, or a class for clones that have expanded.

D: NA; J: TRBJ1-1; size: few; V: TRBV28; DNA: TGTGCCAGCACGGACACCCTGAACACTGAAGCTTTCTTT; CDR3: CASTDTLNTEAFF
D: NA; J: TRBJ1-4; size: NA; V: TRBV18; DNA: TGTGCCAGCTCACCACCTTCAGCCCCTAATGAAAAACTGTTTTTT; CDR3: CASSPPSAPNEKLFF
D: TRBD2; J: TRBJ2-5; size: NA; V: TRBV7-2; DNA: TGTGCCAGCAGCCTAACGGGGGGACGGGAGACCCAGTACTTC; CDR3: CASSLTGGRETQYF
D: TRBD2; J: TRBJ2-7; size: NA; V: TRBV7-8; DNA: TGTGCCAGCAGTCTGACTAGCGGGACCTACGAGCAGTACTTC; CDR3: CASSLTSGTYEQYF
D: TRBD1; J: TRBJ2-7; size: NA; V: TRBV6-5; DNA: TGTGCCAGCACAAAAAGGGGGCAAGGCTCCTACGAGCAGTACTTC; CDR3: CASTKRGQGSYEQYF
D: NA; J: TRBJ1-1; size: NA; V: TRBV30; DNA: TGTGCCCTACAGGGTTACACTGAAGCTTTCTTT; CDR3: CALQGYTEAFF
D: NA; J: TRBJ1-4; size: NA; V: TRBV5-4; DNA: TGTGCCAGCAGCACGGCTGCAACTAATGAAAAACTGTTTTTT; CDR3: CASSTAATNEKLFF
D: NA; J: TRBJ2-1; size: NA; V: TRBV7-2; DNA: TGTGCCAGCAGCTTAGCTACAGTGGGGCGGAGTGAGCAGTTCTTC; CDR3: CASSLATVGRSEQFF
D: NA; J: TRBJ2-7; size: NA; V: TRBV30; DNA: TGTGCCTGGAGTGTACAAGGCTACGAGCAGTACTTC; CDR3: CAWSVQGYEQYF
D: NA; J: TRBJ2-7; size: NA; V: TRBV6-5; DNA: TGTGCCAGCAGTTACTCGAAACCAGTCGGAGCAGGGGAGCAGTACTTC; CDR3: CASSYSKPVGAGEQYF
D: NA; J: TRBJ2-3; size: NA; V: TRBV7-6; DNA: TGTGCCAGCAGCTTCGTACTGAAGGGCACAGATACGCAGTATTTT; CDR3: CASSFVLKGTDTQYF
D: NA; J: TRBJ2-7; size: NA; V: TRBV7-2; DNA: TGTGCCAGCAGGGCTTCGGGCTCCTACGAGCAGTACTTC; CDR3: CASRASGSYEQYF
D: TRBD1; J: TRBJ2-1; size: NA; V: TRBV19; DNA: TGTGCCAGTAGTCCCCTTCAGGGGGAGCGGTACAATGAGCAGTTCTTC; CDR3: CASSPLQGERYNEQFF
D: NA; J: TRBJ2-1; size: NA; V: TRBV12-3/TRBV12-4; DNA: TGTGCCAGCGGACCTAGGGCCCCCTCGGGAAAGTTCTTC; CDR3: CASGPRAPSGKFF
D: TRBD2; J: TRBJ2-3; size: once; V: TRBV7-2; DNA: TGTGCCAGCGGCAACTCGGGGGGGACCCGGTATTTT; CDR3: CASGNSGGTRYF
D: TRBD1; J: TRBJ1-1; size: few; V: TRBV27; DNA: TGTGCCAGCAGTGCCCTATATGGACAGGGGAAGGGCGAAGCTTTCTTT; CDR3: CASSALYGQGKGEAFF
D: TRBD1; J: TRBJ2-7; size: NA; V: TRBV10-2; DNA: TGCGCCAGCAGCCCGGTGGTGGGGACAGGGAGGTACGAGCAGTACTTC; CDR3: CASSPVVGTGRYEQYF
D: TRBD2; J: TRBJ2-7; size: NA; V: TRBV7-2; DNA: TGTGCCAGCAGCTTAGCTGTTGCGGCGGGGGGCTACGAGCAGTACTTC; CDR3: CASSLAVAAGGYEQYF